Following are 19 T cell receptor beta chains from one sample sequenced in a study of blood T cell repertoires in COVID-19. TCRdb's copy holds only in-frame clones and misses some; the assay was immunoSEQ multiplex PCR. The sample holds several thousand clones, around 88% seen once. Sequencing was carried out using peripheral blood. The receptor source for this set is a woman between 45 and 60 years old with active or convalescent COVID-19.

This rearrangement joins TRBV19 to TRBJ2-1; tentatively, D is TRBD2 (6 bases). CDR1 and CDR2 (germline): LNHDA, SQIVND (reference sequence). Trimming left V 8 bases short and J 0 bases short, with 14 bases between. CDR3 length: 15 residues. Written as DNA, the CDR3 is TGTGCCAGTCTGCCCGTGGGGGGCTCCTACAATGAGCAGTTCTTC. It specifies CASLPVGGSYNEQFF.

The chain uses TRBV4-2 and TRBJ1-4; no clear D. Germline assignment: CDR1 LGHNA and CDR2 YNFKEQ. V lost 0 bases, J lost 0 bases, and 8 bases lay in between. CDR3 length: 16 residues. CDR3 residues: CASSQDVATTNEKLFF. The CDR3 DNA is TGTGCCAGCAGCCAAGATGTCGCTACAACTAATGAAAAACTGTTTTTT.

The chain recombines TRBV6-2 or TRBV6-3 with TRBJ1-3, with no clear D. Germline CDR1 MNHEY, CDR2 SVGEGT. This CDR3 is 18 amino acids long. The V end lost 0 bases, the J end lost 0 bases, and 15 bases lay between the germline ends. The CDR3 nucleotides read TGTGCCAGCAGTTACTCCAAGTCCGCCGGGATCTCTGGAAACACCATATATTTT. Translation gives CASSYSKSAGISGNTIYF.

The V gene is TRBV28, the J gene TRBJ2-7, with 12 bases aligning to TRBD2. Trimming took 8 bases from V and 2 from J; bases not matched to a gene: 19. The length of the CDR3 is 19 residues. Germline loops: CDR1 MDHEN, CDR2 SYDVKM. CDR3 in DNA: TGTGCCAGCTACGCGCTCACAGGAACCACTAGCGGGAGGCCCTACGAGCAGTACTTC. It translates to CASYALTGTTSGRPYEQYF.

By share, this clone ranks as large. The chain couples TRBV27 to TRBJ2-7; weak D call: TRBD2 (6 bases). Trimming stripped 2 bases from V and 5 bases from J, with 13 bases between. This CDR3 is 14 amino acids long. CDR1 MNHEY and CDR2 SMNVEV come from the germline V gene (reference sequence). In DNA, the CDR3 is TGTGCCAGCAGTTTAAGGTCGGGCGGGGACGAGCAGTACTTC. It codes for CASSLRSGGDEQYF.

This sequence joins TRBV12-5 and TRBJ1-1, with a possible D match to TRBD1 (5 bases). Germline CDR1 LGHNT, CDR2 FRNRAP. Trimming removed 1 base at V and 11 bases at J, with 11 bases between. The CDR3 sequence is 12 residues long. The CDR3 protein is CASGLGQMEAFF. DNA for the CDR3: TGTGCTAGTGGTTTGGGACAGATGGAGGCTTTCTTT.

The chain is built from TRBV27 and TRBJ1-1, with TRBD1 matching 7 bases. Trimming removed 5 bases from V and 4 bases from J; junction bases left unmatched: 13. CDR3 length: 16 amino acids. Germline lookup yields CDR1 MNHEY and CDR2 SMNVEV (reference sequence). CDR3 residues: CASSPLTGFVATEAFF. CDR3 sequence (DNA): TGTGCCAGCAGTCCCCTGACAGGGTTTGTGGCCACTGAAGCTTTCTTT.

This clone was observed a handful of times. V and J are TRBV4-1 and TRBJ2-4, with 8 bases matching TRBD2. V gave up 4 bases and J gave up 3 bases; unmatched junction bases: 17. There are 19 residues in the CDR3. Germline CDR1 is MGHRA and CDR2 is YSYEKL. The CDR3 is CASSLTPRGAGGGKNIQYF. CDR3 sequence (DNA): TGCGCCAGCAGCCTAACCCCGCGGGGGGCCGGAGGGGGCAAAAACATTCAGTACTTC.

The CDR3 reads CASSPGLIGTEKLFF. The CDR3 bases are TGTGCCAGCAGCCCAGGACTTATCGGCACGGAAAAACTGTTTTTT. The chain recombines TRBV7-9 with TRBJ1-4; D is ambiguous. Germline V CDR1 and CDR2: SEHNR, FQNEAQ (reference sequence). The CDR3 extends over 15 amino acids. V was pared by 5 bases and J by 8 bases, with 18 bases between.

The chain links TRBV6-5 to TRBJ2-1, with 12 bases lining up with TRBD2. The CDR3 has 16 residues. In germline, CDR1 is MNHEY, CDR2 SVGAGI. With 0 bases clipped from V and 10 bases from J, the junction kept 7 bases outside the gene matches. CDR3 bases: TGTGCCAGCAGTTACTCGACTAGCGGGGGCCTGAAAGAGCAGTTCTTC. Its translation is CASSYSTSGGLKEQFF.

V and J are TRBV9 and TRBJ1-1; D perhaps matches TRBD1 (6 bases). V gave up 0 bases and J gave up 5 bases, with 11 bases separating them. The CDR3 is 14 amino acids. Germline assignment: CDR1 SGDLS and CDR2 YYNGEE. In DNA form, the CDR3 reads TGTGCCAGCAGCGTAGGGGGGCGCGGTACTGAAGCTTTCTTT. This translates into CASSVGGRGTEAFF.

In its sample, this clone was seen once. V gene TRBV29-1 combines with J gene TRBJ2-7; no clear D gene. The CDR3 consists of 14 residues. Trimming took 4 bases from V and 4 from J, leaving 17 bases between them. Germline V gene data show CDR1 as SQVTM and CDR2 as ANQGSEA. CDR3 sequence (DNA): TGCAGCGTTGCTTTAAGAGGATTTGAGTACGAGCAGTACTTC. This gives the protein CSVALRGFEYEQYF.

A few counts support this clone. The chain is built from TRBV2 and TRBJ2-2; no firm D call. Germline CDR1 is SNHLY and CDR2 is FYNNEI. This CDR3 comprises 14 residues. The ends were cut back, 3 bases at V and 1 base at J, with 6 bases in the middle. CDR3 amino acids: CASSERQNTGELFF. The CDR3 coding sequence is TGTGCCAGCAGTGAGAGACAGAACACCGGGGAGCTGTTTTTT.

The genes are TRBV3-1 (or the pseudogene TRBV3-2) and TRBJ2-4, with TRBD2 matching over 9 bases. This CDR3 spans 20 amino acids. Germline CDR1 reads LGHDT; CDR2 reads YNNKEL (reference sequence). Trimming at V came to 0 bases and at J to 1 base, leaving 13 bases not matched to a gene. CDR3 DNA: TGTGCCAGCAGCCAAGATGTTGTAGCGGGGGAAACGGGGGCCAAAAACATTCAGTACTTC. Translated, it gives CASSQDVVAGETGAKNIQYF.

The chain recombines TRBV6-5 with TRBJ1-2; tentatively, D is TRBD1 (5 bases). The V gene's germline CDR1 is MNHEY and CDR2 SVGAGI. The CDR3 is 15 residues long. V shed 7 bases and J shed 8 bases, with 23 bases lying between them. The CDR3: CASTQTGTPTQGYTF. The DNA of the CDR3 is TGTGCCAGCACCCAGACCGGGACTCCGACTCAGGGCTACACCTTC.

The chain joins TRBV2 to TRBJ2-5, with 9 bases that match TRBD1. This CDR3 is built from 14 residues. J gave up 0 bases and V 6 bases, and 2 bases lay outside the gene matches. Germline assignment: CDR1 SNHLY and CDR2 FYNNEI. CDR3 in amino acids: CASRGTGYQETQYF. DNA for the CDR3: TGTGCCAGCAGGGGGACAGGGTACCAAGAGACCCAGTACTTC. The whole variable domain, remainder taken from reference TRBV2 and TRBJ2-5, is EPEVTQTPSHQVTQMGQEVILRCVPISNHLYFYWYRQILGQKVEFLVSFYNNEISEKSEIFDDQFSVERPDGSNFTLKIRSTKLEDSAMYFCASRGTGYQETQYFGPGTRLLVL.

The CDR3 nucleotides are TGTGCCAGCAGCCGACGGGTTAATGAAAAACTGTTTTTT. Its protein is CASSRRVNEKLFF. The V gene is TRBV11-2, the J gene TRBJ1-4; D is unclear. The germline CDR1 and CDR2 sequences are SGHAT and FQNNGV. V gave up 5 bases and J gave up 4 bases, with 8 bases separating them. The CDR3 consists of 13 residues.

This clone was observed once. The chain has TRBV9 and TRBJ1-4, with unresolved D. Trimming shortened V by 3 bases and J by 8 bases, and 17 bases separated the two germline ends. This CDR3 has 15 amino acids. CDR1 and CDR2 from the germline V gene are SGDLS and YYNGEE. The CDR3 sequence: CASSDAPGRGEKLFF. In DNA form, the CDR3 reads TGTGCCAGCAGCGATGCCCCGGGGAGAGGAGAAAAACTGTTTTTT.

The V gene is TRBV9, the J gene TRBJ2-1; 8 bases are a match to TRBD1. V lost 4 bases to trimming and J lost 1 base; unmatched junction nucleotides: 4. The length of the CDR3 is 15 residues. Germline CDR1 reads SGDLS; CDR2 reads YYNGEE. The CDR3, as DNA: TGTGCCAGCAGCCCCGGACAGGGTTCCTACAATGAGCAGTTCTTC. Translated, it gives CASSPGQGSYNEQFF. The variable domain in full, with the rest retrieved from reference TRBV9 and TRBJ2-1, is DSGVTQTPKHLITATGQRVTLRCSPRSGDLSVYWYQQSLDQGLQFLIQYYNGEERAKGNILERFSAQQFPDLHSELNLSSLELGDSALYFCASSPGQGSYNEQFFGPGTRLTVL.